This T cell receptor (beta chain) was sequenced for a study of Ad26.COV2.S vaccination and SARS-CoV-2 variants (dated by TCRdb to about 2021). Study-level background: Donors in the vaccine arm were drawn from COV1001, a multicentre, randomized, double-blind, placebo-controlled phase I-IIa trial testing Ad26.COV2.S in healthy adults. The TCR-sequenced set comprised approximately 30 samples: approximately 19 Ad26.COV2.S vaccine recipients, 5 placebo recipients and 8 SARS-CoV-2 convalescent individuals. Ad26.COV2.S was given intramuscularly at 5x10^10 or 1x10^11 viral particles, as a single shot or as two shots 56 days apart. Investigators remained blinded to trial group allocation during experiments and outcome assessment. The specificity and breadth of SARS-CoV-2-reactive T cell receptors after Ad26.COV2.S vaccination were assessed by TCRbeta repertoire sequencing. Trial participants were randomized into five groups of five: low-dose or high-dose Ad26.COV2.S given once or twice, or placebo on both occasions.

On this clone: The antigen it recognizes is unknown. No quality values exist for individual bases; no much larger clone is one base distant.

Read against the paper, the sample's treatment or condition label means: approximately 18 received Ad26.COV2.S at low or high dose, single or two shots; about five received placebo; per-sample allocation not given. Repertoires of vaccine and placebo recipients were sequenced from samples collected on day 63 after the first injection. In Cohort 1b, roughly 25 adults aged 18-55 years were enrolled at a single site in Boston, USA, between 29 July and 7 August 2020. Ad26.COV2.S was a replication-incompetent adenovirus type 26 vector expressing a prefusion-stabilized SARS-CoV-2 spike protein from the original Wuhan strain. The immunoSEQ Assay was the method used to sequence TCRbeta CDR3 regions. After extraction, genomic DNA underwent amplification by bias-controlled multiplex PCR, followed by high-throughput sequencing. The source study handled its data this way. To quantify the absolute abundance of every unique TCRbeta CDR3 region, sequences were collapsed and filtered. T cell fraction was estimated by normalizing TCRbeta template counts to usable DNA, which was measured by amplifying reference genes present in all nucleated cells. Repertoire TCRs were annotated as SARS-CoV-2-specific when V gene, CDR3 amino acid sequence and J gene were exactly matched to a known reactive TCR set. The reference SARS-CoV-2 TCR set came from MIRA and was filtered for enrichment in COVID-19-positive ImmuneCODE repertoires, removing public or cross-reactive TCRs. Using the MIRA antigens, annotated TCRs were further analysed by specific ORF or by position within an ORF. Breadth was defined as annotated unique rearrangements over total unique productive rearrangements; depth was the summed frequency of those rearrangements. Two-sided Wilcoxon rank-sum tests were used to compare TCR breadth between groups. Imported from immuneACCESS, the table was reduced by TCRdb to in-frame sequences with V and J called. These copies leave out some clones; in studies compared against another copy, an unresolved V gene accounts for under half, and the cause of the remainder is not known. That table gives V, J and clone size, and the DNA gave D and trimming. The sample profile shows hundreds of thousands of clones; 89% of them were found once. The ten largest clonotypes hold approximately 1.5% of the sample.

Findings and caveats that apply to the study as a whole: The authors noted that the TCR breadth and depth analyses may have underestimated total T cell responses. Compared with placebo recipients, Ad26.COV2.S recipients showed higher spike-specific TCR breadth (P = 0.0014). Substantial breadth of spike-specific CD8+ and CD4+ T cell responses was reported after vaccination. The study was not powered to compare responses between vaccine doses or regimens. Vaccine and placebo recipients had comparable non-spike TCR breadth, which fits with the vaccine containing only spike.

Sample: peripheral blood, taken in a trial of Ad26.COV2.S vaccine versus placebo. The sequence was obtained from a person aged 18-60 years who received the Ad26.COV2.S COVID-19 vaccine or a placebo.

The CDR3: CASTSATEAFF. The DNA is TGTGCCAGCACTTCGGCCACTGAAGCTTTCTTT. The rearrangement joined TRBV6-5 to TRBJ1-1, with the D gene uncertain. Reading from cysteine to phenylalanine, the CDR3 counts 11 amino acids. Of all the DNA, just the CDR3 is kept, 33 bases in frame from base 1. Cut back by 7 bases and 4 bases, the V and J ends lie 7 bases apart. Reading the germline V gene gives CDR1 MNHEY and CDR2 SVGAGI.